A selection of T cell receptor beta chains follows, all from one sample in a study of cytomegalovirus exposure and HLA in healthy donors. Profiling relied on immunoSEQ multiplex PCR, and the TCRdb table lists in-frame clones only, not all of them. The sample contains about 140,000 clones, 70% to 85% of which appear only once. The sequencing input was PBMCs. These TCRs come from a woman in her sixties or seventies in good health and CMV-seropositive. CDR3s include the opening cysteine and the closing phenylalanine or tryptophan. A D gene is named only where the DNA matches it firmly. The size of a clone is reported for some rows only, either as once, few or many, or as a class for expanded clones.

- TRBJ2-7 once TRBV7-9 CASSLVSYEQYF TGTGCCAGCAGCTTAGTGAGCTACGAGCAGTACTTC
- TRBJ1-5 - TRBV5-6 CASSLGRPGNQPQHF TGTGCCAGCAGCTTGGGGCGGCCCGGGAATCAGCCCCAGCATTTT
TRBD2 TRBJ2-1 - TRBV2 CASSGLADYNEQFF TGTGCCAGCAGTGGACTAGCGGACTACAATGAGCAGTTCTTC
- TRBJ2-3 - TRBV30 CAWSSPGRTDTQYF TGTGCCTGGAGTTCCCCAGGGAGGACAGATACGCAGTATTTT
- TRBJ2-7 - TRBV5-8 CASSHGLVQPTEQYF TGTGCCAGCAGTCACGGACTTGTACAGCCAACCGAGCAGTACTTC
TRBD1 TRBJ2-1 - TRBV7-9 CASSFIRDRGGNEQFF TGTGCCAGCAGCTTTATAAGGGACAGGGGCGGCAATGAGCAGTTCTTC
- TRBJ1-2 - TRBV28 CASSFGGPYGYTF TGTGCCAGCAGTTTCGGGGGGCCCTATGGCTACACCTTC
- TRBJ1-4 - TRBV7-9 CATSPQGTNEKLFF TGTGCCACTTCCCCACAGGGAACTAATGAAAAACTGTTTTTT
TRBD1 TRBJ1-1 - TRBV11-3 CASSVQGTNTEAFF TGTGCCAGCAGCGTACAGGGGACGAACACTGAAGCTTTCTTT
- TRBJ1-5 - TRBV5-8 CASSPQGRISNQPQHF TGTGCCAGCAGCCCACAAGGGAGAATCAGCAATCAGCCCCAGCATTTT
TRBD1 TRBJ2-1 - TRBV11-3 CASSLGQGANEQFF TGTGCCAGCAGCCTAGGACAGGGGGCAAATGAGCAGTTCTTC
TRBD2 TRBJ2-2 - TRBV29-1 CSVAHSGRGGELFF TGCAGCGTTGCCCATAGCGGGAGGGGCGGGGAGCTGTTTTTT
- TRBJ1-2 - TRBV5-8 CASSGPGRNYGYTF TGTGCCAGCAGCGGACCCGGGAGAAACTATGGCTACACCTTC
TRBD1 TRBJ2-7 - TRBV10-3 CAIRGTGGPHEQYF TGTGCCATCAGGGGGACAGGGGGCCCCCACGAGCAGTACTTC
TRBD2 TRBJ2-3 - TRBV7-3 CASSSTSADTQYF TGTGCCAGCAGCTCTACTAGCGCGGATACGCAGTATTTT
TRBD1 TRBJ2-7 - TRBV19 CASSRGTGSSYEQYF TGTGCCAGTAGTAGAGGGACAGGGAGCTCCTACGAGCAGTACTTC
- TRBJ2-3 - TRBV5-1 CASSSRTGGTDTQYF TGCGCCAGCAGCTCAAGAACAGGCGGCACAGATACGCAGTATTTT
- TRBJ2-1 once TRBV4-2 CASSQVGDLNNEQFF TGTGCCAGCAGCCAAGTCGGGGATCTAAACAATGAGCAGTTCTTC
TRBD1 TRBJ2-4 few TRBV13 CASSFRTGVAKNIQYF TGTGCCAGCAGCTTTAGGACAGGGGTAGCCAAAAACATTCAGTACTTC
- TRBJ2-5 - TRBV7-2 CASSLGGVQETQYF TGTGCCAGCAGCTTAGGGGGGGTACAAGAGACCCAGTACTTC
TRBD1 TRBJ2-7 - TRBV6-6 CASSFRDSYEQYF TGTGCCAGCAGTTTCCGGGACAGCTACGAGCAGTACTTC
TRBD2 TRBJ2-7 - TRBV7-9 CASSLLLAGDKQYF TGTGCCAGCAGCTTACTCCTAGCGGGAGATAAGCAGTACTTC
- TRBJ2-1 - TRBV6-1 CASRKPQAGNNEQFF TGTGCCAGCAGGAAGCCCCAGGCGGGGAACAATGAGCAGTTCTTC
- TRBJ2-7 - TRBV6-5 CASSYSAGSSYEQYF TGTGCCAGCAGTTACTCGGCGGGGAGCTCCTACGAGCAGTACTTC
TRBD2 TRBJ2-3 once TRBV7-2 CASSFSGRAGTDTQYF TGTGCCAGCAGCTTTAGCGGGAGGGCGGGCACAGATACGCAGTATTTT
TRBD2 TRBJ2-7 once TRBV5-1 CASNREAGGHEQYF TGCGCCAGCAACCGAGAAGCGGGGGGCCACGAGCAGTACTTC
TRBD2 TRBJ2-2 - TRBV5-1 CASSVGLAGNTGELFF TGCGCCAGCAGCGTGGGACTAGCGGGTAACACCGGGGAGCTGTTTTTT
TRBD1 TRBJ2-7 - TRBV6-1 CASSAGTGGYEQYF TGTGCCAGCAGTGCCGGGACAGGTGGCTACGAGCAGTACTTC
- TRBJ1-1 - TRBV19 CASSIRESTEAFF TGTGCCAGTAGTATTCGGGAGAGCACTGAAGCTTTCTTT
- TRBJ2-7 - TRBV7-9 CASSLQGTSYEQYF TGTGCCAGCAGCTTACAGGGGACCTCCTACGAGCAGTACTTC
- TRBJ1-4 - TRBV25-1 CASSEYLSSTNEKLFF TGTGCCAGCAGTGAATACCTCTCCTCAACTAATGAAAAACTGTTTTTT
- TRBJ1-2 - TRBV6-5 CASSTGVGYGYTF TGTGCCAGCAGTACCGGGGTTGGCTATGGCTACACCTTC
- TRBJ2-5 - TRBV29-1 CSVDGGWETQYF TGCAGCGTTGATGGAGGGTGGGAGACCCAGTACTTC
- TRBJ1-2 - TRBV28 CASRRTQGRIYGYTF TGTGCCAGCAGACGGACCCAGGGTAGGATCTATGGCTACACCTTC
TRBD2 TRBJ2-7 few TRBV9 CASSGGLAGYEQYF TGTGCCAGCAGCGGAGGACTAGCGGGATACGAGCAGTACTTC
TRBD2 TRBJ2-7 - TRBV5-4 CASSQWTSGREQYF TGTGCCAGCAGCCAATGGACTAGCGGGAGGGAGCAGTACTTC
- TRBJ2-3 - TRBV4-1 CASSQELAFRPDTQYF TGCGCCAGCAGCCAAGAACTAGCTTTCCGGCCAGATACGCAGTATTTT
- TRBJ2-1 - TRBV7-6 CASSQRPSGEQFF TGTGCCAGCAGCCAAAGACCTTCGGGGGAGCAGTTCTTC
TRBD1 TRBJ2-2 few TRBV5-1 CASSLGRGQGDTGELFF TGCGCCAGCAGCTTGGGCCGGGGACAGGGGGACACCGGGGAGCTGTTTTTT
- TRBJ2-7 few TRBV27 CASSLQGQNEQYF TGTGCCAGCAGTTTACAGGGGCAAAACGAGCAGTACTTC
- TRBJ1-1 - TRBV4-3 CASSHQHRAKNTEAFF TGCGCCAGCAGCCACCAACACAGGGCAAAGAACACTGAAGCTTTCTTT